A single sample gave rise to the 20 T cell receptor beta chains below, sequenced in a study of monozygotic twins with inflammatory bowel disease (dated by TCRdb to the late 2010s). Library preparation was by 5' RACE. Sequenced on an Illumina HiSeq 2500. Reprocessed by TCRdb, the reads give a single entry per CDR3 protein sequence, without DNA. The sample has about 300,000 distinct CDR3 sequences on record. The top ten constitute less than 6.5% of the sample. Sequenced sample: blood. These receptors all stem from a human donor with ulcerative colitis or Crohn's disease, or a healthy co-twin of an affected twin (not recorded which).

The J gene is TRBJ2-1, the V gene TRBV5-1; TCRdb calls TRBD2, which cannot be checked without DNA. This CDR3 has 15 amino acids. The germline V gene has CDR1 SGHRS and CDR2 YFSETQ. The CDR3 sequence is CASSALEAAANEQFF.

The CDR3 spells CASRRPGESNEQFF. The chain has TRBV7-9 and TRBJ2-1; TCRdb's assignment of TRBD1 cannot be checked, as there is no DNA. The germline CDR1 and CDR2 sequences are SEHNR and FQNEAQ (reference sequence). The CDR3 totals 14 residues.

Here the CDR3 reads CSATGQGRTDTQYF. V and J are TRBV20-1 and TRBJ2-3; no DNA is available, so the TRBD1 call from TCRdb remains unchecked. The CDR3 runs 14 residues. Looked up from germline, CDR1 is DFQATT and CDR2 is SNEGSKA (reference sequence).

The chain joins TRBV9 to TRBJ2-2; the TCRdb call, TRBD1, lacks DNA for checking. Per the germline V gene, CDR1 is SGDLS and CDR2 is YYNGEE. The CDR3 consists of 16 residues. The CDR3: CASSVVDRLNTGELFF.

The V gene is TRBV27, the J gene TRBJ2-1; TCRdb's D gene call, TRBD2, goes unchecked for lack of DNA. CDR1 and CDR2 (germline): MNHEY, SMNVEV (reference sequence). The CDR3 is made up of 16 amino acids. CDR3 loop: CASSDFVAGGDNEQFF.

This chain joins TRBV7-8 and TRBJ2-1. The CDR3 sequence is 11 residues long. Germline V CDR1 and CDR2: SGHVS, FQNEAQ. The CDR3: CASSARFEQFF.

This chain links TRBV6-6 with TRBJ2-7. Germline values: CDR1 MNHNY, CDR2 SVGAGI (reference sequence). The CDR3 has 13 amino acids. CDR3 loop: CASSYSTGSEQYF.

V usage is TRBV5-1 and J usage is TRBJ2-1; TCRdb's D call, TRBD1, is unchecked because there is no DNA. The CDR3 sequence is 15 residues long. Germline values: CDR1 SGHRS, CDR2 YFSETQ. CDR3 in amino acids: CASSLDFRGANEQFF.

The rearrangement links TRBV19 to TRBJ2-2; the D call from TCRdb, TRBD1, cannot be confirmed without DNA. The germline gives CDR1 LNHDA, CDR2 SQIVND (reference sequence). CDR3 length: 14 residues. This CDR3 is CASKGQGNTGELFF.

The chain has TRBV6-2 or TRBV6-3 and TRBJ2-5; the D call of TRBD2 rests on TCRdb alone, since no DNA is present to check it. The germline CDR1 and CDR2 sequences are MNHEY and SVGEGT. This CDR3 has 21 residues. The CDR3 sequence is CASSYKGFREATLPVQETQYF.

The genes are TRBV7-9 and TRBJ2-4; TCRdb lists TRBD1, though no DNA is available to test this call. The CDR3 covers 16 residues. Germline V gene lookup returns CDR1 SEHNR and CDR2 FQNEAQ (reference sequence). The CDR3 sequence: CASSPQEQAWGNIQYF.

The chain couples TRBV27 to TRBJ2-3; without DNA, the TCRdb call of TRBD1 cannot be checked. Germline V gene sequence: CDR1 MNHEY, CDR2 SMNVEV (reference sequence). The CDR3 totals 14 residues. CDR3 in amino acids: CATRMGSPTDTQYF.

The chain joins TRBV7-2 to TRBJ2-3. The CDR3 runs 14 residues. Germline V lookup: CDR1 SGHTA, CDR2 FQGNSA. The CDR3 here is CASSLAHSTDTQYF. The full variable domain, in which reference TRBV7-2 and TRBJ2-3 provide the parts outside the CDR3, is GAGVSQSPSNKVTEKGKDVELRCDPISGHTALYWYRQSLGQGLEFLIYFQGNSAPDKSGLPSDRFSAERTGGSVSTLTIQRTQQEDSAVYLCASSLAHSTDTQYFGPGTRLTVL.

This CDR3 reads CSARDNYEQYF. The V gene is TRBV20-1, the J gene TRBJ2-7. Germline assignment: CDR1 DFQATT and CDR2 SNEGSKA (reference sequence). CDR3 length: 11 residues.

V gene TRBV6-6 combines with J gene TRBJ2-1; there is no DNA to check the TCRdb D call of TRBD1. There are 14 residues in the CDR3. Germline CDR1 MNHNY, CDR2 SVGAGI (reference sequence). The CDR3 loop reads CASSPDRPYNEQFF.

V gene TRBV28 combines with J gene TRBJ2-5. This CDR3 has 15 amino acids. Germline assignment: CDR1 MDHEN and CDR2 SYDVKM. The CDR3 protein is CASSLLHFIVETQYF.

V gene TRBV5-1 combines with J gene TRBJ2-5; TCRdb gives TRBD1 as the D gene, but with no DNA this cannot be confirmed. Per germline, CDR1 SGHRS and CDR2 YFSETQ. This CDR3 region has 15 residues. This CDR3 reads CASSQRQGSGETQYF.

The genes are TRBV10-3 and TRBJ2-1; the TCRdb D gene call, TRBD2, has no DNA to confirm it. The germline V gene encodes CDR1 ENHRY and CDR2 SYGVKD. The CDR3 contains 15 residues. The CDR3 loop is CAIGLAGAGGNEQFF.

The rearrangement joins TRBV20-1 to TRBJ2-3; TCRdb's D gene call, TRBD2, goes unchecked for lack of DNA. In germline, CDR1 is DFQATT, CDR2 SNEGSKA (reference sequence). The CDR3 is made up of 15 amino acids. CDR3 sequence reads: CSAQRLAGGPDTQYF.

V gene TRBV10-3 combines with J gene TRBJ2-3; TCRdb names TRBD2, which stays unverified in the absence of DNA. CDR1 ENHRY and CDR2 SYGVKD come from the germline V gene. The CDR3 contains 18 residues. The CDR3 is CAISGGGPGLASTDTQYF.